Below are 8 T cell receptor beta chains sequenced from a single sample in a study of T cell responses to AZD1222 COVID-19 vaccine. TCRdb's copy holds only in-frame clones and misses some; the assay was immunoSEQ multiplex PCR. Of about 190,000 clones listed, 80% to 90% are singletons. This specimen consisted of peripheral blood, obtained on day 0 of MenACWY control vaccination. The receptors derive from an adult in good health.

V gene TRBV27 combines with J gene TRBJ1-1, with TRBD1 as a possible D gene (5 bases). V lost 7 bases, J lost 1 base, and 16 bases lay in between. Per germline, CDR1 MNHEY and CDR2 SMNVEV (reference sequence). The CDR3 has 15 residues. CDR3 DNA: TGTGCCAGCACCACGTTCTGGGGCGAGAACACTGAAGCTTTCTTT. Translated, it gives CASTTFWGENTEAFF.

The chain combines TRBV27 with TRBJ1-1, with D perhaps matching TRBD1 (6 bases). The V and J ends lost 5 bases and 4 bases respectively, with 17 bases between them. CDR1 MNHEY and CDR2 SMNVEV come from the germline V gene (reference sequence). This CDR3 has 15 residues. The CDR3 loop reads CASSQQGLGGTEAFF. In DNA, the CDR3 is TGTGCCAGCAGTCAACAGGGCCTCGGGGGCACTGAAGCTTTCTTT.

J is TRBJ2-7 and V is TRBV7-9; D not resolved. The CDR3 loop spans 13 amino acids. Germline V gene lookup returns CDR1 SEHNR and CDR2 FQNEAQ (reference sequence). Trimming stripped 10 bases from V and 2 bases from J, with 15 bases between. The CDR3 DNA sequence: TGTGCCACCCAGCCCACGGCCACCTACGAGCAGTACTTC. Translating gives CATQPTATYEQYF.

CDR3: CASSFGTGTYEQYF. The DNA for the CDR3 is TGTGCCAGCAGTTTTGGGACAGGGACTTACGAGCAGTACTTC. The V call is TRBV27, the J call TRBJ2-7, with 9 bases identical to TRBD1. Germline lookup yields CDR1 MNHEY and CDR2 SMNVEV (reference sequence). The CDR3 totals 14 residues. With V trimmed by 3 bases and J by 4 bases, 4 bases remained unmatched.

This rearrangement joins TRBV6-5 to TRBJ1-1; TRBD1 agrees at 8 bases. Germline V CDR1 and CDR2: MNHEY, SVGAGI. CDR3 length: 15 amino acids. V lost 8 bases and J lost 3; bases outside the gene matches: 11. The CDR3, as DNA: TGTGCCAGCGGGGAGGATATGGACAGGGACACTGAAGCTTTCTTT. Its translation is CASGEDMDRDTEAFF.

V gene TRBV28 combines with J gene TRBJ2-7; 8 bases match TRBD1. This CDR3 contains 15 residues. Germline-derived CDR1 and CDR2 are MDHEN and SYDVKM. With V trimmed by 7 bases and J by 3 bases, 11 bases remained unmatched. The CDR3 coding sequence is TGTGCCAGCACCCCCGGGACAGGAGAATACTACGAGCAGTACTTC. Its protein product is CASTPGTGEYYEQYF.

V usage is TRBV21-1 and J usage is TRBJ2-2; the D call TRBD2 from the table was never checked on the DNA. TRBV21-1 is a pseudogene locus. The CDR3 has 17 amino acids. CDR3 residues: CASNPGGVAESNGELFF. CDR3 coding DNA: TGTGCCAGCAATCCGGGGGGAGTAGCGGAGTCTAACGGGGAGCTGTTTTTT.

This CDR3 reads CASSLEVLNLAQHF. In nucleotides, the CDR3 is TGTGCCAGCAGTTTAGAGGTCCTGAATCTTGCCCAGCATTTT. V usage is TRBV28 and J usage is TRBJ1-5; no definite D call. Germline assignment: CDR1 MDHEN and CDR2 SYDVKM. Trimming shortened V by 2 bases and J by 11 bases, and 16 bases separated the two germline ends. The CDR3 is 14 amino acids.